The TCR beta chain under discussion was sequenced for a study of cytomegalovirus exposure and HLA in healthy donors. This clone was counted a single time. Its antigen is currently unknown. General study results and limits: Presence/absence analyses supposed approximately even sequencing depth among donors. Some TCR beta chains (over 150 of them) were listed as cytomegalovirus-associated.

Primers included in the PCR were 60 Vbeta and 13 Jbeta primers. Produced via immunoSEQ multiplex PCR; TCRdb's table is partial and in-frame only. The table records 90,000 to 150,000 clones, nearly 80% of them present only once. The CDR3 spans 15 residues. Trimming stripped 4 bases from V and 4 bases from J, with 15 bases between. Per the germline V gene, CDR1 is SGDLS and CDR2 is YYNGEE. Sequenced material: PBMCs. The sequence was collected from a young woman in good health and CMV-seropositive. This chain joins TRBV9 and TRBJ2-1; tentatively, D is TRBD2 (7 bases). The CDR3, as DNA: TGTGCCAGCAGCCCCAGGGGAGGGGGTTACAATGAGCAGTTCTTC. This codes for CASSPRGGGYNEQFF.